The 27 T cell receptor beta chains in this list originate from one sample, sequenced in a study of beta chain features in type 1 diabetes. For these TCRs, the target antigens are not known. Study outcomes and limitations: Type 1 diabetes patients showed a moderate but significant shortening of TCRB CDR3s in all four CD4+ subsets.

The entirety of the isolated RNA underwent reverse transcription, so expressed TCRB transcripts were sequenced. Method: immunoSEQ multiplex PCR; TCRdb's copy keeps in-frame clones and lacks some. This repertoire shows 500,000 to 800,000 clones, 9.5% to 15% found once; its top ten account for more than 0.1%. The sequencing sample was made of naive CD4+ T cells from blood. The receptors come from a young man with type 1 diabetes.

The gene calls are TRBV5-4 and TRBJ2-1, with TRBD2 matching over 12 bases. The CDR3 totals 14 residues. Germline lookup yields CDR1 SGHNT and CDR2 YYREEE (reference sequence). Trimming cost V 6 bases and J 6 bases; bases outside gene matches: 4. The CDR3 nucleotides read TGTGCCAGCAACGGACTAGCGGGGAGCAATGAGCAGTTCTTC. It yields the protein CASNGLAGSNEQFF.

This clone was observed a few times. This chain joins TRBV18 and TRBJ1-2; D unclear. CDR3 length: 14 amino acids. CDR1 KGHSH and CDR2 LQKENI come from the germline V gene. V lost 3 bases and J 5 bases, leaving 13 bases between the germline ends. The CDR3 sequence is CASSPSEEDYGYTF. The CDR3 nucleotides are TGTGCCAGCTCACCTTCGGAGGAAGATTATGGCTACACCTTC.

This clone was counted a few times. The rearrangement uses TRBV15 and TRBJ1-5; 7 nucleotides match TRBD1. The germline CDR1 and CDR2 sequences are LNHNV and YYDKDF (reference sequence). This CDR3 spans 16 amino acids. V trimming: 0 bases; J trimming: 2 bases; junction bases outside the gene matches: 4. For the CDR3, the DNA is TGTGCCACCAGCAGAGACCGGGACAGCGGCAATCAGCCCCAGCATTTT. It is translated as CATSRDRDSGNQPQHF.

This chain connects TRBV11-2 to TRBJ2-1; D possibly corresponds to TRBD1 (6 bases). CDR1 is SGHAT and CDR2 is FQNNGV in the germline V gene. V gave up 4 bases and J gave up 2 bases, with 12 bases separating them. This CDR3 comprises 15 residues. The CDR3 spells CASSSVTGPYNEQFF. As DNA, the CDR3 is TGTGCCAGCAGCTCGGTGACAGGACCCTACAATGAGCAGTTCTTC.

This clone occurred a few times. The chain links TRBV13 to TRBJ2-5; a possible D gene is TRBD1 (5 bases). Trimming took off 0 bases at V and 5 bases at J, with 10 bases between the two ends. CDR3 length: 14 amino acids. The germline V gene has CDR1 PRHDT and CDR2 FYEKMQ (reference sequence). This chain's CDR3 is CASSLGGPGETQYF. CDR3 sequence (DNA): TGTGCCAGCAGCTTAGGAGGGCCAGGGGAGACCCAGTACTTC.

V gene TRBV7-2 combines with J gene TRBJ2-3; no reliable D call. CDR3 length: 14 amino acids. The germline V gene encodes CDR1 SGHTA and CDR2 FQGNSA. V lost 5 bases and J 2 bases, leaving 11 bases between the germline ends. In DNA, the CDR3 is TGTGCCAGCAGCCCCCCGTTGCCCACAGATACGCAGTATTTT. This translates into CASSPPLPTDTQYF.

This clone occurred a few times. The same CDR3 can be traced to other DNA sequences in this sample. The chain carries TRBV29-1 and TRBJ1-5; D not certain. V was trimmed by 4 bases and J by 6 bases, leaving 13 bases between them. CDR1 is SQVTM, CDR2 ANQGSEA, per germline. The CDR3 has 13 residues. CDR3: CSVGNPDGQPQHF. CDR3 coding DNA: TGCAGCGTTGGAAATCCCGACGGTCAGCCCCAGCATTTT. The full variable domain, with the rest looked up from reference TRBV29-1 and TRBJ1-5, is SAVISQKPSRDICQRGTSLTIQCQVDSQVTMMFWYRQQPGQSLTLIATANQGSEATYESGFVIDKFPISRPNLTFSTLTVSNMSPEDSSIYLCSVGNPDGQPQHFGDGTRLSIL.

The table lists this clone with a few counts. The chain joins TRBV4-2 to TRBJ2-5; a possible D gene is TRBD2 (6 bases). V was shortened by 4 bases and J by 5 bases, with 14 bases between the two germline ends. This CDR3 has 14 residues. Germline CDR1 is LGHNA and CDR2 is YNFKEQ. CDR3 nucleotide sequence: TGTGCCAGCAGCCCCGGGGGAGGAGAGGAGACCCAGTACTTC. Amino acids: CASSPGGGEETQYF.

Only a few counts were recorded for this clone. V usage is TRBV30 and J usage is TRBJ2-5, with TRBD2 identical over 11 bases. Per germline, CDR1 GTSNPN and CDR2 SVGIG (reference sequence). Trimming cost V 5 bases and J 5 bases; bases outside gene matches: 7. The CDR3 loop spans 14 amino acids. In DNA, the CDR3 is TGTGCCTGGGGGAGGACTAGCGGGCGGGAGACCCAGTACTTC. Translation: CAWGRTSGRETQYF.

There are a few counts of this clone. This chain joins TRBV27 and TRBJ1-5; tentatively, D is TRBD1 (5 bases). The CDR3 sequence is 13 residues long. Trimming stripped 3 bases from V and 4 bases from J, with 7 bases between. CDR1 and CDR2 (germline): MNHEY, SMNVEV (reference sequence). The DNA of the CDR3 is TGTGCCAGCAGTTTGACAGAGAATCAGCCCCAGCATTTT. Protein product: CASSLTENQPQHF.

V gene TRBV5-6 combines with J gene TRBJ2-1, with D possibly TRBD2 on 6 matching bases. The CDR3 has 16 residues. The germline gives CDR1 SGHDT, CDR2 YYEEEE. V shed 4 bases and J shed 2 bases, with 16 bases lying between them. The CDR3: CASSRRGSGPYNEQFF. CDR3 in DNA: TGTGCCAGCAGCCGGCGGGGCTCCGGCCCCTACAATGAGCAGTTCTTC.

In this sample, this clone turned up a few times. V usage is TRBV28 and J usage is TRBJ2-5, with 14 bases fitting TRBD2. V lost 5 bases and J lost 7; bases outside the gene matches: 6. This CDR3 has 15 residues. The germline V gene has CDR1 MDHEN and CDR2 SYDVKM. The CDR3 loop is CASSTGLAGGGTQYF. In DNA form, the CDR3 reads TGTGCCAGCAGTACTGGACTAGCGGGGGGTGGGACCCAGTACTTC.

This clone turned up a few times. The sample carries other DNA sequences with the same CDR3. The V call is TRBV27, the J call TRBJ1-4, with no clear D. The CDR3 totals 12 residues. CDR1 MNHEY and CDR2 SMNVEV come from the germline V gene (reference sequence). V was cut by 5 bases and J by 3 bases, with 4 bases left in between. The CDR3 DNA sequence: TGTGCCAGCAGTCGCCCTAATGAAAAACTGTTTTTT. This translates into CASSRPNEKLFF.

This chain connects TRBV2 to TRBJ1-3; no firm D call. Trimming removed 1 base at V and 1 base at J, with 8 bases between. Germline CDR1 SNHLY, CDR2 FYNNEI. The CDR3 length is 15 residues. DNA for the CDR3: TGTGCCAGCAGTGAAGTTTCCTCGTCTGGAAACACCATATATTTT. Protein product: CASSEVSSSGNTIYF.

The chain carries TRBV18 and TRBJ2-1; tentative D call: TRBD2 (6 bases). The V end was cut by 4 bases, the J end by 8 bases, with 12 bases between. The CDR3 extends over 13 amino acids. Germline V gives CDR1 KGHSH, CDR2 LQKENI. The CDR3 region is CASSLHREDEQFF. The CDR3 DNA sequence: TGTGCCAGCTCACTCCATAGGGAGGATGAGCAGTTCTTC.

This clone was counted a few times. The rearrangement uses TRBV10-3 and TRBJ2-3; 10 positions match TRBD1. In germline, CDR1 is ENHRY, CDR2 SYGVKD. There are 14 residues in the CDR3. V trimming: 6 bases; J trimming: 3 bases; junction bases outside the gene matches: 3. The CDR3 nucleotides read TGTGCCATCAGGGGGACAGGGGCGACAGATACGCAGTATTTT. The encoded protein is CAIRGTGATDTQYF.

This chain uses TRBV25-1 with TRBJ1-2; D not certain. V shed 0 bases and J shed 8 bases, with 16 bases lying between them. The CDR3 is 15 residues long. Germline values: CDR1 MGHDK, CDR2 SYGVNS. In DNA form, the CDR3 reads TGTGCCAGCAGTGAATATGGGTTCGGGCAGAACGGCTACACCTTC. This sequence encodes CASSEYGFGQNGYTF.

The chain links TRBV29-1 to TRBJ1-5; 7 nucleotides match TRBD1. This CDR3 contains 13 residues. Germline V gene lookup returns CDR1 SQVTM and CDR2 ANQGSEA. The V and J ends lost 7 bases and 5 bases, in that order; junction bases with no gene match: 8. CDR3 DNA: TGCAGCGCCTCGACAGGGTTTGATCAGCCCCAGCATTTT. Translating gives CSASTGFDQPQHF.

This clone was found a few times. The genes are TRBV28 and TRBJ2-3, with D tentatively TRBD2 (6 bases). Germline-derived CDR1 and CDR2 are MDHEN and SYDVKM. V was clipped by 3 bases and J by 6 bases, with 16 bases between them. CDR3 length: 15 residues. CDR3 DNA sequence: TGTGCCAGCAGTTTTCCGGGGGTCCGGGGCGATACGCAGTATTTT. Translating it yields CASSFPGVRGDTQYF.

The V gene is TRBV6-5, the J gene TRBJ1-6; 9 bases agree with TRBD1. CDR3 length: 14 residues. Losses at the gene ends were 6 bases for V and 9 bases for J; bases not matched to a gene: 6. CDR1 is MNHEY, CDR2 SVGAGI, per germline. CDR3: CASRPTGGGSPLHF. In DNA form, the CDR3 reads TGTGCCAGCAGACCGACAGGGGGAGGTTCACCCCTCCACTTT.

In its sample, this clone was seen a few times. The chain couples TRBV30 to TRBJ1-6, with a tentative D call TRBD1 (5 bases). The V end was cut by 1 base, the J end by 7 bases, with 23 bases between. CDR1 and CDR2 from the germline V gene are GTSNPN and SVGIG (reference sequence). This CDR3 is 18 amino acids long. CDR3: CAWSAGITSLPWNSPLHF. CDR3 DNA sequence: TGTGCCTGGAGTGCAGGGATTACCTCCCTCCCTTGGAATTCACCCCTCCACTTT.

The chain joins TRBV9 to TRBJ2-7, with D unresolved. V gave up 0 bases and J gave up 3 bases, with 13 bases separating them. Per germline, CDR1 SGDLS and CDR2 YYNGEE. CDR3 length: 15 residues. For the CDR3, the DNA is TGTGCCAGCAGCGTAGAGGCAGGACGGTACTACGAGCAGTACTTC. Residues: CASSVEAGRYYEQYF.

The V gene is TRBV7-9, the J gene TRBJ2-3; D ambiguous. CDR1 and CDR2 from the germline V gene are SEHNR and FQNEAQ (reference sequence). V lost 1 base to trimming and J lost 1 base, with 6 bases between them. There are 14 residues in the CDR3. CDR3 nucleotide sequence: TGTGCCAGCAGCTTAGGGATTCGCACAGATACGCAGTATTTT. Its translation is CASSLGIRTDTQYF.

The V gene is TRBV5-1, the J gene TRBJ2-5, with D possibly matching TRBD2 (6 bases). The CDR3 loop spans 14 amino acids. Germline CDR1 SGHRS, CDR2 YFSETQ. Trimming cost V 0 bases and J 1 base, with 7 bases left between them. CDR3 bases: TGCGCCAGCAGCTTGGATAGCGGCCAAGAGACCCAGTACTTC. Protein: CASSLDSGQETQYF.

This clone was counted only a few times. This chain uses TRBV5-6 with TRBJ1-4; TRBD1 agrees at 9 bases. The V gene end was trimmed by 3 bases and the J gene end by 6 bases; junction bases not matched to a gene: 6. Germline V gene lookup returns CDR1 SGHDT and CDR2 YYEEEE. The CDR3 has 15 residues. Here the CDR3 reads CASSWGQGPDEKLFF. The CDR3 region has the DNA TGTGCCAGCAGCTGGGGACAGGGTCCGGATGAAAAACTGTTTTTT. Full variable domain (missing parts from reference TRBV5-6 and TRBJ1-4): DAGVTQSPTHLIKTRGQQVTLRCSPKSGHDTVSWYQQALGQGPQFIFQYYEEEERQRGNFPDRFSGHQFPNYSSELNVNALLLGDSALYLCASSWGQGPDEKLFFGSGTQLSVL.

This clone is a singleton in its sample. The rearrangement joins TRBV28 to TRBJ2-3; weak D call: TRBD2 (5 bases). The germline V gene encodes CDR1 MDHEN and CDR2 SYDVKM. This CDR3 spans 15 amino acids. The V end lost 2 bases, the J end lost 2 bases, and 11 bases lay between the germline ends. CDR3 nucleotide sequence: TGTGCCAGCAGTTTAGAGGGCAGGATCACAGATACGCAGTATTTT. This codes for CASSLEGRITDTQYF. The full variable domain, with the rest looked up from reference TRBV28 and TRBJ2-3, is DVKVTQSSRYLVKRTGEKVFLECVQDMDHENMFWYRQDPGLGLRLIYFSYDVKMKEKGDIPEGYSVSREKKERFSLILESASTNQTSMYLCASSLEGRITDTQYFGPGTRLTVL.

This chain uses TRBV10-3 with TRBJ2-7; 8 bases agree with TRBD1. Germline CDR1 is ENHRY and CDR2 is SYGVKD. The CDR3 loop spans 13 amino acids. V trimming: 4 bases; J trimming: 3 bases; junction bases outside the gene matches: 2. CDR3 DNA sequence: TGTGCCATCAGTGCGGGACAGGACTACGAGCAGTACTTC. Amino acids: CAISAGQDYEQYF.